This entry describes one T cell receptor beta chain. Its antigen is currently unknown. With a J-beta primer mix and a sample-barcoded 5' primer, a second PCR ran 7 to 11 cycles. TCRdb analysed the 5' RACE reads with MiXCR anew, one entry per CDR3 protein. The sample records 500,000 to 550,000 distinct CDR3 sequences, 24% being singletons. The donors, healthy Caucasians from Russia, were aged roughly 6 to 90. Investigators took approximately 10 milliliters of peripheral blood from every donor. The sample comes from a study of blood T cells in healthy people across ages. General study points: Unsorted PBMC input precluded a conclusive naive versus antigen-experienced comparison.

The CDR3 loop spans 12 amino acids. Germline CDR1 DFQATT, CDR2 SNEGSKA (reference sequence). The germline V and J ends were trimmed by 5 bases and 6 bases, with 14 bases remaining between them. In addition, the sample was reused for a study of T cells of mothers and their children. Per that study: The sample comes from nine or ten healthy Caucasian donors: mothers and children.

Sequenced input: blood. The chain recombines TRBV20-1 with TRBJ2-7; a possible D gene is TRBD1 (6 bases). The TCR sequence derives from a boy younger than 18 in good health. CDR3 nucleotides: TGCAGTGCTGGTAACAGGGCAAGCGAGCAGTACTTC. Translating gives CSAGNRASEQYF.